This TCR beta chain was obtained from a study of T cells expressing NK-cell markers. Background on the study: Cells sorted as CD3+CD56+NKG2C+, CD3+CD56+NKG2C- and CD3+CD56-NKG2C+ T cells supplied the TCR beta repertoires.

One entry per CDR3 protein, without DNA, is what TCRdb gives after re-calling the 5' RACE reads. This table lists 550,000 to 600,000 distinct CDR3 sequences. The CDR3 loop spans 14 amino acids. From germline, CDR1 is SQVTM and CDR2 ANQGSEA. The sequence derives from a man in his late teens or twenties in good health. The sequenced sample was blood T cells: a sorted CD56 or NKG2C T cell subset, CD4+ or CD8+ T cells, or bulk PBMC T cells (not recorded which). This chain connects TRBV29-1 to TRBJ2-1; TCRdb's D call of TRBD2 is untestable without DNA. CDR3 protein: CSVRALAGRNEQFF.